The 32 T cell receptor beta chains below all came from one sample that was sequenced in a study of OX40 agonist ivuxolimab in advanced cancers. Libraries were built with the immunoSEQ multiplex PCR assay. In its TCRdb copy, this immuneACCESS table keeps in-frame sequences only and misses some clones. Where compared with another copy, unresolved V genes explain less than half of these, and the others have no known cause. Recorded for this sample are around 75,000 clones; approximately 86% of them occurred a single time. 2% to 2.5% of the sample comes from the top ten. Here the sequenced sample was CD4+ or CD8+ T cells sorted from blood, taken in a trial of the OX40 agonist ivuxolimab. Receptors were obtained from an adult with an advanced solid tumor such as melanoma, head and neck, liver or kidney cancer.

The chain joins TRBV19 to TRBJ2-5; 7 bases match TRBD1. There are 16 residues in the CDR3. With 5 bases clipped from V and 4 bases from J, the junction kept 13 bases outside the gene matches. CDR1 is LNHDA, CDR2 SQIVND, per germline (reference sequence). The CDR3 region is CASSFGDTGVGETQYF. CDR3 bases: TGTGCCAGTAGTTTTGGGGACACAGGGGTTGGAGAGACCCAGTACTTC.

The genes are TRBV19 and TRBJ1-2; D perhaps matches TRBD1 (5 bases). Trimming left V 9 bases short and J 8 bases short, with 13 bases between. The CDR3 loop spans 11 amino acids. Germline values: CDR1 LNHDA, CDR2 SQIVND (reference sequence). CDR3 amino acids: CASGAGAGYTF. The CDR3 bases are TGTGCCAGCGGGGCCGGGGCCGGCTACACCTTC.

J is TRBJ1-2 and V is TRBV6-4, with a possible D match to TRBD1 (6 bases). Trimming cost V 2 bases and J 8 bases, with 12 bases left between them. The CDR3 runs to 13 residues. Germline V lookup: CDR1 MRHNA, CDR2 SNTAGT. CDR3 amino acids: CASSDGGLGGYTF. CDR3 DNA sequence: TGTGCCAGCAGTGACGGGGGGCTCGGAGGCTACACCTTC.

This clone was found once. The J gene is TRBJ1-1, the V gene TRBV30, with unresolved D. Germline V gene sequence: CDR1 GTSNPN, CDR2 SVGIG (reference sequence). V was pared by 3 bases and J by 0 bases, with 8 bases between. The CDR3 has 13 residues. CDR3 loop: CAWRGSMNTEAFF. The CDR3 DNA is TGTGCCTGGAGGGGCTCAATGAACACTGAAGCTTTCTTT.

The rearrangement joins TRBV29-1 to TRBJ2-3; 7 nucleotides line up with TRBD2. This CDR3 region has 14 residues. The V and J ends lost 4 bases and 1 base, in that order; junction bases with no gene match: 5. Looked up from germline, CDR1 is SQVTM and CDR2 is ANQGSEA. CDR3 DNA sequence: TGCAGCGTTGTAGGAAGCGGGGGCACAGATACGCAGTATTTT. Translating gives CSVVGSGGTDTQYF.

The chain couples TRBV29-1 to TRBJ2-3, with D uncertain. This CDR3 region has 12 residues. CDR1 and CDR2 from the germline V gene are SQVTM and ANQGSEA. Trimming cost V 1 base and J 6 bases, with 8 bases left between them. DNA for the CDR3: TGCAGCGTTGAAGTGACCGGGGATACGCAGTATTTT. It specifies CSVEVTGDTQYF.

The chain carries TRBV2 and TRBJ2-2; D gene uncertain. The V end lost 7 bases, the J end lost 5 bases, and 14 bases lay between the germline ends. This CDR3 is 14 amino acids long. Germline lookup yields CDR1 SNHLY and CDR2 FYNNEI. CDR3 residues: CASTRNGETGELFF. CDR3 in DNA: TGTGCCAGCACTCGGAATGGGGAAACCGGGGAGCTGTTTTTT.

This sequence joins TRBV15 and TRBJ2-1; TRBD2 aligns across 7 bases. The ends lost 0 bases at V and 6 bases at J; junction bases unmatched: 2. The CDR3 length is 14 residues. The germline gives CDR1 LNHNV, CDR2 YYDKDF (reference sequence). Here the CDR3 DNA reads TGTGCCACCAGCAGAGATGTAGCGGGCAATGAGCAGTTCTTC. The encoded protein is CATSRDVAGNEQFF.

This clone was seen a few times. The chain employs TRBV5-1 and TRBJ2-7, with D possibly TRBD2 on 5 matching bases. Trimming cost V 1 base and J 3 bases, with 14 bases left between them. Germline V gene sequence: CDR1 SGHRS, CDR2 YFSETQ. CDR3 length: 15 amino acids. The CDR3 loop reads CASSLLAEGGYEQYF. The DNA of the CDR3 is TGCGCCAGCAGCTTGCTGGCAGAGGGCGGCTACGAGCAGTACTTC. Combining the CDR3 with reference TRBV5-1 and TRBJ2-7 gives the whole variable domain KAGVTQTPRYLIKTRGQQVTLSCSPISGHRSVSWYQQTPGQGLQFLFEYFSETQRNKGNFPGRFSGRQFSNSRSEMNVSTLELGDSALYLCASSLLAEGGYEQYFGPGTRLTVT.

This chain joins TRBV4-1 and TRBJ2-5, with 7 positions matching TRBD1. Germline trimming cut 2 bases from V and 5 bases from J; bases unmatched to any gene: 5. The CDR3 is 14 residues long. Germline V gene sequence: CDR1 MGHRA, CDR2 YSYEKL. CDR3 residues: CASSQRQGAETQYF. The CDR3 nucleotides read TGCGCCAGCAGCCAAAGACAGGGAGCGGAGACCCAGTACTTC.

This chain joins TRBV5-1 and TRBJ2-2, with TRBD1 identical over 10 bases. The ends lost 7 bases at V and 5 bases at J; junction bases unmatched: 11. CDR1 SGHRS and CDR2 YFSETQ come from the germline V gene. CDR3 length equals 16 residues. This CDR3 reads CASSPGTGDLTGELFF. The CDR3 DNA reads as TGCGCCAGCTCGCCTGGGACAGGGGATCTAACCGGGGAGCTGTTTTTT.

This clone appeared a few times. The V gene is TRBV11-1, the J gene TRBJ2-3, with 9 positions matching TRBD1. Germline-derived CDR1 and CDR2 are SGHAT and FQDESV (reference sequence). The CDR3 is 16 residues long. V gave up 5 bases and J gave up 4 bases; unmatched junction bases: 10. This CDR3 is CASSLGKRTGADTQYF. CDR3 bases: TGTGCCAGCAGCCTTGGGAAGCGGACAGGGGCAGATACGCAGTATTTT.

The genes are TRBV19 and TRBJ2-1; 11 bases fit TRBD2. The germline CDR1 and CDR2 sequences are LNHDA and SQIVND (reference sequence). The CDR3 loop spans 15 amino acids. V lost 4 bases to trimming and J lost 4 bases; unmatched junction nucleotides: 3. Written as DNA, the CDR3 is TGTGCCAGTAGTACAGGACTAGCGGGTTACAATGAGCAGTTCTTC. Residues: CASSTGLAGYNEQFF. Combining the CDR3 with reference TRBV19 and TRBJ2-1 gives the whole variable domain DGGITQSPKYLFRKEGQNVTLSCEQNLNHDAMYWYRQDPGQGLRLIYYSQIVNDFQKGDIAEGYSVSREKKESFPLTVTSAQKNPTAFYLCASSTGLAGYNEQFFGPGTRLTVL.

The rearrangement joins TRBV28 to TRBJ2-4; D perhaps matches TRBD2 (6 bases). The CDR3 sequence is 14 residues long. CDR1 is MDHEN and CDR2 is SYDVKM in the germline V gene. V dropped 5 bases and J dropped 1 base, with 9 bases sitting between them. For the CDR3, the DNA is TGTGCCAGCAGTATCAGCGGGGCCAAAAACATTCAGTACTTC. This encodes CASSISGAKNIQYF.

This chain uses TRBV9 with TRBJ2-1, with unresolved D. This CDR3 comprises 14 residues. In germline, CDR1 is SGDLS, CDR2 YYNGEE. V lost 1 base and J 0 bases, leaving 5 bases between the germline ends. The CDR3: CASSVRSSYNEQFF. The DNA for the CDR3 is TGTGCCAGCAGCGTAAGATCCTCCTACAATGAGCAGTTCTTC. The full variable domain, completed using reference TRBV9 and TRBJ2-1, is DSGVTQTPKHLITATGQRVTLRCSPRSGDLSVYWYQQSLDQGLQFLIQYYNGEERAKGNILERFSAQQFPDLHSELNLSSLELGDSALYFCASSVRSSYNEQFFGPGTRLTVL.

The rearrangement links TRBV28 to TRBJ2-5, with D perhaps matching TRBD2 (6 bases). Between the trimmed V and J ends, which lost 6 bases and 5 bases, there was a span of 19 bases. CDR1 is MDHEN and CDR2 is SYDVKM in the germline V gene. CDR3 length equals 15 residues. In nucleotides, the CDR3 is TGTGCCAGCAGGGTGGGAGGCCTTATAAGGGAGACCCAGTACTTC. Its translation: CASRVGGLIRETQYF.

The chain links TRBV7-2 to TRBJ2-1; D is ambiguous. The CDR3 consists of 12 residues. Between the trimmed V and J ends, which lost 0 bases and 8 bases, there was a span of 5 bases. Germline V CDR1 and CDR2: SGHTA, FQGNSA. The CDR3 here is CASSLAVDEQFF. DNA of the CDR3: TGTGCCAGCAGCTTAGCGGTGGATGAGCAGTTCTTC.

Details on this clone: The same CDR3 arises from other DNA sequences in this sample as well. The V call is TRBV28, the J call TRBJ1-2; D is undetermined. Germline-derived CDR1 and CDR2 are MDHEN and SYDVKM. V was trimmed by 2 bases and J by 2 bases, leaving 6 bases between them. This CDR3 has 13 amino acids. Here the CDR3 DNA reads TGTGCCAGCAGTTTAGGGCAGAACTATGGCTACACCTTC. It codes for CASSLGQNYGYTF.

About this clone: Different DNA sequences within this sample yield the same CDR3. The genes are TRBV6-6 and TRBJ1-2, with a weak D call TRBD1 (5 bases). The V end lost 6 bases, the J end lost 4 bases, and 21 bases lay between the germline ends. This CDR3 is built from 16 residues. Germline V gene data show CDR1 as MNHNY and CDR2 as SVGAGI (reference sequence). Here the CDR3 DNA reads TGTGCCAGCAGCTACCACGGGCCAGGGAGGGCCTATGGCTACACCTTC. Translating it yields CASSYHGPGRAYGYTF.

The V gene is TRBV6-5, the J gene TRBJ2-7; no reliable D call. V shed 2 bases and J shed 5 bases, with 4 bases lying between them. This CDR3 contains 11 residues. Germline CDR1 and CDR2: MNHEY and SVGAGI. The CDR3 DNA follows: TGTGCCAGCAGTTACAAGAACGAGCAGTACTTC. Amino acid sequence: CASSYKNEQYF.

The chain carries TRBV7-8 and TRBJ1-3; 8 nucleotides match TRBD1. Germline V gene data show CDR1 as SGHVS and CDR2 as FQNEAQ. V lost 0 bases to trimming and J lost 4 bases; unmatched junction nucleotides: 8. The CDR3 is made up of 17 amino acids. The CDR3 spells CASSLATSGGSGNTIYF. The DNA for the CDR3 is TGTGCCAGCAGCTTAGCCACCTCAGGGGGCAGCGGAAACACCATATATTTT.

The chain joins TRBV28 to TRBJ2-7; 12 nucleotides agree with TRBD2. The CDR3 totals 15 residues. V lost 5 bases and J lost 4; bases outside the gene matches: 6. Germline loops: CDR1 MDHEN, CDR2 SYDVKM. CDR3 bases: TGTGCCAGCAGTCCTTCTGGACTAGCGGGATACGAGCAGTACTTC. Translated, it gives CASSPSGLAGYEQYF.

Only one count was recorded for this clone. The chain employs TRBV5-1 and TRBJ2-7, with TRBD1 matching over 7 bases. The CDR3 spans 16 residues. J gave up 5 bases and V 4 bases, and 15 bases lay outside the gene matches. Germline V gene data show CDR1 as SGHRS and CDR2 as YFSETQ. The CDR3 sequence: CASSIRDRTPSHEQYF. Here the CDR3 DNA reads TGCGCCAGCAGCATCCGGGACAGAACACCCAGTCACGAGCAGTACTTC.

This clone was recorded only once. This sequence joins TRBV19 and TRBJ1-1, with 8 bases matching TRBD1. J lost 6 bases, V lost 7 bases, and 7 bases had no gene match. The CDR3 totals 13 residues. Germline CDR1 and CDR2: LNHDA and SQIVND (reference sequence). In DNA, the CDR3 is TGTGCCAGTATCGACAGGGGCATTTCTGAAGCTTTCTTT. It yields the protein CASIDRGISEAFF.

CDR3 nucleotides: TGTGCATACGGGGGGGAAACTGAAGCTTTCTTT. Translating it yields CAYGGETEAFF. V usage is TRBV30 and J usage is TRBJ1-1; perhaps TRBD1 as D (5 bases). CDR1 and CDR2 from the germline V gene are GTSNPN and SVGIG (reference sequence). The CDR3 covers 11 residues.

The chain joins TRBV30 to TRBJ1-3, with D perhaps TRBD1 (5 bases). Germline values: CDR1 GTSNPN, CDR2 SVGIG (reference sequence). Trimming stripped 2 bases from V and 1 base from J, with 15 bases between. This CDR3 is 16 amino acids long. CDR3 residues: CAWSPPTGFSGNTIYF. The CDR3 nucleotides are TGTGCCTGGAGTCCCCCAACAGGATTTTCTGGAAACACCATATATTTT.

The rearrangement uses TRBV30 and TRBJ2-3; 7 positions agree with TRBD2. This CDR3 region has 16 residues. The V and J ends lost 1 base and 4 bases, in that order; junction bases with no gene match: 11. Germline CDR1 reads GTSNPN; CDR2 reads SVGIG (reference sequence). CDR3 sequence reads: CAWSARGGGVADTQYF. As DNA, the CDR3 is TGTGCCTGGAGTGCGAGAGGCGGGGGTGTGGCAGATACGCAGTATTTT.

The rearrangement joins TRBV7-7 to TRBJ2-2; tentatively, D is TRBD2 (5 bases). Germline V gene sequence: CDR1 SSHAT, CDR2 FNYEAQ (reference sequence). The CDR3 totals 16 residues. The V end was cut by 1 base, the J end by 3 bases, with 12 bases between. DNA for the CDR3: TGTGCCAGCAGCTTAGTTCCGCCCGGGGACACCGGGGAGCTGTTTTTT. Its protein product is CASSLVPPGDTGELFF.

The CDR3: CASSLSGATGANVLTF. CDR3 DNA sequence: TGTGCCAGCAGTCTTTCGGGGGCCACTGGGGCCAACGTCCTGACTTTC. The rearrangement links TRBV7-3 to TRBJ2-6; either TRBD1 or TRBD2 may fit D (6 bases each). Per the germline V gene, CDR1 is SGHTA and CDR2 is FQGTGA. Deletions cut 6 bases from V and 2 bases from J, with 14 bases between. The CDR3 loop spans 16 amino acids. Together with reference TRBV7-3 and TRBJ2-6, the CDR3 gives the full variable domain: GAGVSQTPSNKVTEKGKYVELRCDPISGHTALYWYRQSLGQGPEFLIYFQGTGAADDSGLPNDRFFAVRPEGSVSTLKIQRTERGDSAVYLCASSLSGATGANVLTFGAGSRLTVL.

The rearrangement joins TRBV5-6 to TRBJ2-5; 7 bases line up with TRBD2. Germline V gives CDR1 SGHDT, CDR2 YYEEEE. V was pared by 2 bases and J by 2 bases, with 6 bases of the junction left unmatched. This CDR3 comprises 15 residues. The CDR3 is CASSFPAGLQETQYF. As DNA, the CDR3 is TGTGCCAGCAGCTTCCCAGCGGGACTTCAAGAGACCCAGTACTTC.

The gene calls are TRBV29-1 and TRBJ2-5; no clear D. The germline V gene has CDR1 SQVTM and CDR2 ANQGSEA. The CDR3 spans 13 residues. With 7 bases removed from V and 5 bases from J, the gap between germline ends came to 17 bases. The CDR3, as DNA: TGCAGCGCCCCAAGGCCCCTGGGGGAGACCCAGTACTTC. Translating gives CSAPRPLGETQYF.

The CDR3 nucleotides are TGTGCCAGCTCGCAAAGGGGGCACCTACTTAGCAATCAGCCCCAGCATTTT. Protein product: CASSQRGHLLSNQPQHF. The J gene is TRBJ1-5, the V gene TRBV18, with 7 bases that match TRBD1. V gave up 6 bases and J gave up 0 bases; unmatched junction bases: 11. The CDR3 has 17 residues. Germline CDR1 KGHSH, CDR2 LQKENI.